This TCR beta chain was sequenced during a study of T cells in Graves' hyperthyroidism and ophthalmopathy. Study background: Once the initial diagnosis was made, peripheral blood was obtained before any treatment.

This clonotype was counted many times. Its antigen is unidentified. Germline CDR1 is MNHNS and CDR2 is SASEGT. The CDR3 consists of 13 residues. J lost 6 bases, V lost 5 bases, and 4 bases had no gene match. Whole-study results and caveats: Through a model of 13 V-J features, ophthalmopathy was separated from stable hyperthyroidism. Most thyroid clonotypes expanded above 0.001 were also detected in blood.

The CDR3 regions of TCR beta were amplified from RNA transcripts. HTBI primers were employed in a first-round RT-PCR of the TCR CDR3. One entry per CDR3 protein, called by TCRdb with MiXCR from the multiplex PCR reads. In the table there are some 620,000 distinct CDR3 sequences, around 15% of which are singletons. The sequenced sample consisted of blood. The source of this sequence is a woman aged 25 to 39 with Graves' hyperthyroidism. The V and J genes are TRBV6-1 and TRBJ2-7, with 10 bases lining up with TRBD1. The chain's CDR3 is CASSHRTGGEQYF. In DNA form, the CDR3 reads TGTGCCAGCAGTCACCGGACAGGGGGCGAGCAGTACTTC.